Below are 21 T cell receptor beta chains sequenced from a single sample in a study of blood T cell repertoires in COVID-19. Libraries were prepared by immunoSEQ multiplex PCR; TCRdb keeps only in-frame clonotypes and omits some of them. The sample carries some 240,000 clones, around 84% recorded once. The sample comprised PBMCs or T cells enriched from blood (not recorded which). All receptors derive from a man aged 25 to 40 with acute COVID-19.

The chain joins TRBV3-1 (or the pseudogene TRBV3-2) to TRBJ2-1; 8 bases fit TRBD2. The CDR3 covers 17 residues. Germline assignment: CDR1 LGHDT and CDR2 YNNKEL (reference sequence). The J segment lost 6 bases and the V segment lost 1 base, leaving 11 bases of the junction unmatched. Written as DNA, the CDR3 is TGTGCCAGCAGCCAAGTTGCGGGACTAGGGACTGGCAATGAGCAGTTCTTC. Residues: CASSQVAGLGTGNEQFF.

This sequence joins TRBV18 and TRBJ2-7; D remains unclear. Germline CDR1 and CDR2: KGHSH and LQKENI. Trimming took 2 bases from V and 5 from J, leaving 13 bases between them. This CDR3 has 14 residues. CDR3 sequence: CASSPEYRSHEQYV. Here the CDR3 DNA reads TGTGCCAGCTCACCAGAATACCGGAGCCACGAGCAGTACGTC.

V and J are TRBV6-5 and TRBJ1-1, with 7 bases aligning to TRBD1. This CDR3 comprises 15 residues. Germline values: CDR1 MNHEY, CDR2 SVGAGI. The J segment lost 5 bases and the V segment lost 0 bases, leaving 6 bases of the junction unmatched. The CDR3 is CASSYSRQGRTEAFF. CDR3 in DNA: TGTGCCAGCAGTTACTCGAGACAGGGTAGGACTGAAGCTTTCTTT.

The J gene is TRBJ2-2, the V gene TRBV7-6, with 15 bases matching TRBD2. This CDR3 contains 16 residues. Looked up from germline, CDR1 is SGHVS and CDR2 is FNYEAQ. V lost 5 bases to trimming and J lost 5 bases; unmatched junction nucleotides: 3. The CDR3 DNA is TGTGCCAGCAGCCCAGGGACTAGCGGGGGGACCGGGGAGCTGTTTTTT. Protein: CASSPGTSGGTGELFF.

This clone was recorded once. The chain joins TRBV7-9 to TRBJ1-2; TRBD1 might be the D (6 bases). Germline V gives CDR1 SEHNR, CDR2 FQNEAQ (reference sequence). Trimming cost V 4 bases and J 8 bases, with 17 bases left between them. This CDR3 is built from 14 residues. The CDR3 region is CASSWDNLLMGYTF. CDR3 nucleotide sequence: TGTGCCAGCAGCTGGGACAATCTACTCATGGGCTACACCTTC.

This sequence joins TRBV10-2 and TRBJ1-2; D perhaps matches TRBD1 (6 bases). The germline V gene encodes CDR1 WSHSY and CDR2 SAAADI. V was pared by 2 bases and J by 0 bases, with 13 bases between. The CDR3 consists of 16 residues. The DNA for the CDR3 is TGCGCCAGCAGTGAGCGAAGGACAGCCTCTAACTATGGCTACACCTTC. Translation: CASSERRTASNYGYTF.

This clone was seen a few times. V gene TRBV19 combines with J gene TRBJ2-3, with 7 bases that match TRBD2. The CDR3 runs 14 residues. Germline V gene sequence: CDR1 LNHDA, CDR2 SQIVND (reference sequence). V shed 9 bases, J shed 0 bases, and the junction held 6 bases outside the gene matches. CDR3 protein: CASKQRGSTDTQYF. CDR3 sequence (DNA): TGTGCCAGCAAACAGCGGGGAAGCACAGATACGCAGTATTTT.

The genes are TRBV5-1 and TRBJ1-1; 11 positions match TRBD1. The CDR3 runs to 15 residues. The ends lost 4 bases at V and 4 bases at J; junction bases unmatched: 6. Germline loops: CDR1 SGHRS, CDR2 YFSETQ. The CDR3 DNA follows: TGCGCCAGCAGCCAGGGGACAGGGGGGGTCACTGAAGCTTTCTTT. Encoded protein: CASSQGTGGVTEAFF. Supplemented by reference TRBV5-1 and TRBJ1-1, the full variable domain reads KAGVTQTPRYLIKTRGQQVTLSCSPISGHRSVSWYQQTPGQGLQFLFEYFSETQRNKGNFPGRFSGRQFSNSRSEMNVSTLELGDSALYLCASSQGTGGVTEAFFGQGTRLTVV.

The chain employs TRBV25-1 and TRBJ1-1; no reliable D call. CDR3 length: 11 residues. Germline V gene sequence: CDR1 MGHDK, CDR2 SYGVNS. Trimming removed 6 bases at V and 4 bases at J, with 6 bases between. Here the CDR3 reads CASRSVTEAFF. As DNA, the CDR3 is TGTGCCAGCAGGTCTGTCACTGAAGCTTTCTTT.

The genes are TRBV5-1 and TRBJ2-1; the D gene is possibly TRBD2 (6 bases). The length of the CDR3 is 13 residues. Germline CDR1 is SGHRS and CDR2 is YFSETQ. V dropped 0 bases and J dropped 12 bases, with 13 bases sitting between them. CDR3 in DNA: TGCGCCAGCAGCTTGGAGGTCTTGGGAGGGCAGTTCTTC. As protein: CASSLEVLGGQFF.

The rearrangement links TRBV5-6 to TRBJ1-2, with D perhaps matching TRBD1 (5 bases). The CDR3 covers 13 residues. In germline, CDR1 is SGHDT, CDR2 YYEEEE. V lost 7 bases and J lost 0, with 10 bases in between. DNA of the CDR3: TGTGCCAGCGGGACTCCAACTAACTATGGCTACACCTTC. Translation: CASGTPTNYGYTF. Variable domain in full (rest from reference TRBV5-6 and TRBJ1-2): DAGVTQSPTHLIKTRGQQVTLRCSPKSGHDTVSWYQQALGQGPQFIFQYYEEEERQRGNFPDRFSGHQFPNYSSELNVNALLLGDSALYLCASGTPTNYGYTFGSGTRLTVV.

The rearrangement uses TRBV6-5 and TRBJ1-2, with 8 bases identical to TRBD1. V lost 6 bases to trimming and J lost 7 bases; unmatched junction nucleotides: 13. The CDR3 sequence is 15 residues long. Germline loops: CDR1 MNHEY, CDR2 SVGAGI. Written as DNA, the CDR3 is TGTGCCAGCAGATACACGGACAGGGTTAGAACTGGCTACACCTTC. This sequence encodes CASRYTDRVRTGYTF.

V and J are TRBV28 and TRBJ2-7; TRBD1 matches at 9 bases. The V gene's germline CDR1 is MDHEN and CDR2 SYDVKM. V dropped 5 bases and J dropped 6; count of bases not matched to a gene: 5. The CDR3 covers 13 residues. CDR3 in amino acids: CASSHTGGSEQYV. DNA of the CDR3: TGTGCCAGCAGTCACACAGGGGGCTCCGAGCAGTACGTC.

The chain combines TRBV29-1 with TRBJ2-3; TRBD1 aligns across 7 bases. V was clipped by 7 bases and J by 1 base; unmatched bases: 8. The germline V gene encodes CDR1 SQVTM and CDR2 ANQGSEA. This CDR3 region has 14 residues. CDR3 sequence: CSAETGRGTDTQYF. CDR3 nucleotide sequence: TGCAGCGCAGAGACAGGGAGAGGCACAGATACGCAGTATTTT.

This clone was picked up a small number of times. V is TRBV10-1 and J is TRBJ2-6; 9 bases are shared with TRBD1. The CDR3 covers 17 residues. Germline V lookup: CDR1 WNHNN, CDR2 SYGVQD (reference sequence). V was clipped by 6 bases and J by 2 bases; unmatched bases: 8. CDR3 residues: CASRTKNRGPGANVLTF. The CDR3 region has the DNA TGCGCCAGCAGGACAAAGAACAGGGGGCCTGGGGCCAACGTCCTGACTTTC.

The chain carries TRBV7-8 and TRBJ1-5; 8 bases match TRBD1. CDR1 and CDR2 (germline): SGHVS, FQNEAQ. Unmatched junction bases numbered 10, after V lost 5 bases and J lost 4 bases. The CDR3 has 16 amino acids. The CDR3 sequence: CASSTDGQGLNQPQHF. In DNA form, the CDR3 reads TGTGCCAGCAGCACCGATGGACAGGGTCTAAATCAGCCCCAGCATTTT.

This clone was observed a few times. The genes are TRBV18 and TRBJ2-3; TRBD2 aligns across 8 bases. CDR1 and CDR2 (germline): KGHSH, LQKENI. The CDR3 is 16 amino acids. The junction had 9 bases not matched to a gene; V was cut back by 2 bases and J by 5 bases. The CDR3 DNA reads as TGTGCCAGCTCACCAAGTGCCGCCAGCGGGGGAGATACGCAGTATTTT. Protein sequence: CASSPSAASGGDTQYF.

The chain recombines TRBV7-2 with TRBJ1-5, with 10 bases identical to TRBD1. J was trimmed by 6 bases and V by 0 bases; bases with no gene match: 5. The germline CDR1 and CDR2 sequences are SGHTA and FQGNSA. The CDR3 runs 16 residues. The CDR3 loop reads CASSLAKTGGFQPQHF. For the CDR3, the DNA is TGTGCCAGCAGCTTAGCGAAGACAGGGGGCTTTCAGCCCCAGCATTTT.

The chain has TRBV6-5 and TRBJ2-3; no clear D gene. The germline CDR1 and CDR2 sequences are MNHEY and SVGAGI. Trimming pared 2 bases from V and 5 bases from J, leaving 8 bases between. CDR3 length: 13 residues. The CDR3 DNA follows: TGTGCCAGCAGTTACGAGGTGGGAGATACGCAGTATTTT. It yields the protein CASSYEVGDTQYF.

V and J are TRBV24-1 and TRBJ2-1, with TRBD1 matching over 7 bases. The CDR3 length is 15 residues. V trimming: 3 bases; J trimming: 10 bases; junction bases outside the gene matches: 11. The V gene's germline CDR1 is KGHDR and CDR2 SFDVKD. The CDR3 is CATSDPRDSLREQFF. The CDR3 nucleotides are TGTGCCACCAGTGATCCCCGGGACAGCCTACGAGAGCAGTTCTTC.

J is TRBJ1-2 and V is TRBV30; D remains unclear. Trimming took 3 bases from V and 2 from J, leaving 16 bases between them. Germline CDR1 GTSNPN, CDR2 SVGIG (reference sequence). The CDR3 covers 15 residues. This CDR3 is CAWRGKGVSNYGYTF. CDR3 nucleotides: TGTGCCTGGAGGGGGAAGGGAGTGTCAAACTATGGCTACACCTTC.